This T cell receptor beta chain emerged from a study of OX40 agonist ivuxolimab in advanced cancers. Study-level background: Males comprised 82.7% of the group, whose mean age was approximately 60 years (range about 23 to 80). Partial responses were achieved by three patients, one with hepatocellular carcinoma and two with cutaneous melanoma.

Sequenced by immunoSEQ multiplex PCR; TCRdb stores in-frame clones only, minus some. There are over 15,000 clones in the sample; roughly 84% occur only once, and 0.6% to 0.7% lies in the top ten. Autoimmune disease history or systemic immunosuppression excluded patients. Researchers took blood at baseline, on cycle 4 day 1, and on cycle 7 day 1. The sequence derives from an adult with an advanced solid tumor such as melanoma, head and neck, liver or kidney cancer. Source: CD4+ or CD8+ T cells sorted from blood, taken in a trial of the OX40 agonist ivuxolimab.

CDR3 sequence (DNA): TGTGCTAGTGCCCGCGCAGGTTCCAATCAGCCCCAGCATTTT. It specifies CASARAGSNQPQHF. The J gene is TRBJ1-5, the V gene TRBV12-5, with D uncertain. V lost 7 bases and J lost 3, with 13 bases in between. This CDR3 is 14 amino acids long. Germline V CDR1 and CDR2: LGHNT, FRNRAP.